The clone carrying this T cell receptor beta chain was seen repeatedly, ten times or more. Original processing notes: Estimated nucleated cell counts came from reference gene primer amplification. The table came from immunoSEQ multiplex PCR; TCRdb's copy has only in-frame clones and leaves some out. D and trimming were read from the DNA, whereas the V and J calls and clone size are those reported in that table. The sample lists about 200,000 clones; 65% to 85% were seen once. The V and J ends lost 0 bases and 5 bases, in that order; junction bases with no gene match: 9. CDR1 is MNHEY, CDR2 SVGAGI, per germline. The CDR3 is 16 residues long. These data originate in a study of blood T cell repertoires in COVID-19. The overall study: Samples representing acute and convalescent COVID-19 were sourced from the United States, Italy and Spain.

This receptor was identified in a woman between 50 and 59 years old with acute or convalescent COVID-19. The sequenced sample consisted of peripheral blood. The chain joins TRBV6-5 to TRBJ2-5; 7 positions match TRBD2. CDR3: CASSYSGDYGTETQYF. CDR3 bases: TGTGCCAGCAGTTACTCTGGGGACTATGGGACGGAGACCCAGTACTTC.